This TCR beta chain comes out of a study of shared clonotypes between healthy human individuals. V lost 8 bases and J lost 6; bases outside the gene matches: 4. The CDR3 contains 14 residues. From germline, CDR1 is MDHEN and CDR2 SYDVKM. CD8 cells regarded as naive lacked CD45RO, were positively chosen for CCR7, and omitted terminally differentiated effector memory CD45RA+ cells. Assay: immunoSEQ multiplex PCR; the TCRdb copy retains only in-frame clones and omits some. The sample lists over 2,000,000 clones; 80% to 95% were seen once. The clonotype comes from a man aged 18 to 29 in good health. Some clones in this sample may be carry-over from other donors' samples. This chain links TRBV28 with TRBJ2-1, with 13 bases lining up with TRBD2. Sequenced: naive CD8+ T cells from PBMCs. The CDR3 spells CASVGLAGANEQFF. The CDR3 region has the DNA TGTGCCAGCGTTGGACTAGCGGGAGCCAATGAGCAGTTCTTC.